This T cell receptor beta chain derives from a study of T cell repertoires in aging, cancer and after chemotherapy. Study-wide background: Glioblastoma patients receiving temozolomide-based therapy gave paired samples before and after chemotherapy.

Study results and limitations: No conclusions about immunological memory after chemotherapy can be drawn from the repertoire data. In each cancer cohort, median generation probability increased across chemotherapy, suggesting thymic output rebounded. Healthy donors lost TCR diversity with age mainly through richness, cancer patients through richness and evenness.

About this clonotype: What it binds is not known.

Peripheral blood genomic DNA, not sorted cells or RNA, was the template. Multiplex touch-down PCR with TRB-A/B primers amplified rearranged V-D-J TRB sequences. TCRdb used MiXCR to reprocess the multiplex PCR reads, holding one entry per CDR3 protein. The table has about 3,000 distinct CDR3 sequences, about 20% seen once. This clonotype was sampled from a human donor with a solid tumor. Sequencing input: blood.

The CDR3 sequence is CASSYLDTGELFF. CDR3 DNA: TGTGCCAGCAGTTACCTAGACACCGGGGAGCTGTTTTTT. The chain carries TRBV6-2 or TRBV6-3 and TRBJ2-2; unclear D gene. The CDR3 is 13 amino acids. Between the trimmed V and J ends, which lost 2 bases and 3 bases, there was a span of 4 bases. Germline V CDR1 and CDR2: MNHEY, SVGEGT.